This T cell receptor (beta chain) was obtained from a study of OX40 agonist ivuxolimab in advanced cancers. The overall study: Patients in dose escalation had liver, melanoma, kidney or head and neck cancers. The mean age was about 57 years, ranging from about 20 to 79, with about 87% of participants male.

The assay was immunoSEQ multiplex PCR, and TCRdb's table has in-frame clones only and misses some. The sample lists 55,000 to 70,000 clones, around 85% occurring once. With baseline, cycle 4 day 1, and cycle 7 day 1 as timepoints, blood was sampled. Germline values: CDR1 SGDLS, CDR2 YYNGEE. There are 16 residues in the CDR3. V lost 4 bases to trimming and J lost 1 base, with 14 bases between them. Study-level findings and limits: Mean expanded clone counts were higher in CD8+ than CD4+ T cells.

In regard to this clone: Its antigen is not identified.

This chain connects TRBV9 to TRBJ2-2; maybe TRBD2 (7 bases). The sample here was CD4+ or CD8+ T cells sorted from blood, taken in a trial of the OX40 agonist ivuxolimab. The clonotype was recovered from an adult with an advanced solid tumor such as melanoma, head and neck, liver or kidney cancer. In nucleotides, the CDR3 is TGTGCCAGCAGCCCCAGGGGCGGGGGGAACACCGGGGAGCTGTTTTTT. It codes for CASSPRGGGNTGELFF.